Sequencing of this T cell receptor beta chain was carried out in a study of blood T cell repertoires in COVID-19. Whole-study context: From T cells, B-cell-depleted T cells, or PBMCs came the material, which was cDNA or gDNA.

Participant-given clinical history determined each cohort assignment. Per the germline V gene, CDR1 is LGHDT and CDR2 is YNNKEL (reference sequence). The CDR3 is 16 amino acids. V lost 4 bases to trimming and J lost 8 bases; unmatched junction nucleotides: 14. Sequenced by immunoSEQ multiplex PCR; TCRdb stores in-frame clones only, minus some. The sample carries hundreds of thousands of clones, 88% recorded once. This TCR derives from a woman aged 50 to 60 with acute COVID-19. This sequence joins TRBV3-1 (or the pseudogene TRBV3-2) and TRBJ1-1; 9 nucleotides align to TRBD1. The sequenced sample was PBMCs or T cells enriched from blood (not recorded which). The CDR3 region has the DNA TGTGCCAGCAGCCCTCGCCGGACAGGGGCCGCATCGGAAGCTTTCTTT. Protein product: CASSPRRTGAASEAFF.